This TCR beta chain was found in a study of cytomegalovirus exposure and HLA in healthy donors. The PCR was carried out with 60 Vbeta primers and 13 Jbeta primers. Original processing notes: The authors later counted 70 million to 85 million unique TCR beta chains, approximately 10 million of them shared. Sequencing was performed with immunoSEQ multiplex PCR; in TCRdb, only in-frame clones are kept and a portion is missing. Clonal size and the V and J genes are those of that table, whereas D and trimming came from the DNA. The profile shows approximately 170,000 clones, less than 80% of them singletons. Germline V gene data show CDR1 as SGHDT and CDR2 as YYEEEE. The V gene lost 4 bases and the J gene lost 1 base, with 9 bases spanning the gap. This CDR3 is 15 amino acids long.

The receptor's source is a female donor in good health and CMV-seronegative. This rearrangement joins TRBV5-6 to TRBJ2-6; D is uncertain. Sequenced material: PBMCs. CDR3: CASSRRGSGANVLTF. In nucleotides, the CDR3 is TGTGCCAGCAGCCGCAGAGGATCTGGGGCCAACGTCCTGACTTTC.